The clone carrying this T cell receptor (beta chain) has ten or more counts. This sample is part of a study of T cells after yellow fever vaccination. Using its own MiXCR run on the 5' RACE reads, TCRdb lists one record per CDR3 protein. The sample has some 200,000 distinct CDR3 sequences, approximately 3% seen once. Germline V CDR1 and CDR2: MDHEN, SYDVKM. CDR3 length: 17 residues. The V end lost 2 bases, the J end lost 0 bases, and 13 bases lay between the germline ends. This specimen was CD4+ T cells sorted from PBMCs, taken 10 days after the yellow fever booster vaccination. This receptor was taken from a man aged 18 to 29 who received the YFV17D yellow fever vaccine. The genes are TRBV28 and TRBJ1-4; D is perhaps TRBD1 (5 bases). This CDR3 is CASSLPFWDATNEKLFF. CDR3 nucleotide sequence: TGTGCCAGCAGTTTACCCTTCTGGGACGCAACTAATGAAAAACTGTTTTTT.